A selection of T cell receptor beta chains follows, all from one sample in a study of siplizumab effects on memory and regulatory T cells. Sequencing used immunoSEQ multiplex PCR; TCRdb keeps in-frame clones, though not all of them. The sample carries approximately 94,000 clones, over 85% recorded once. The specimen sequenced was CD8+ T cells sorted from blood. The origin of the receptors is a human donor in good health. Both conserved end residues are part of each CDR3.

TRBJ2-2 TRBV7-9 16 CASSWETSGSTGELFF
TRBJ1-6 TRBV11-1 14 CASSSLDDNSPLHF
TRBJ2-7 TRBV4-3 14 CASSQDSEAYEQYF
TRBJ2-1 TRBV29-1 13 CSARTGGYNEQFF
TRBJ1-4 TRBV6-1 15 CASSDGRRTNEKLFF
TRBJ2-7 TRBV28 15 CASSLRDRGVYEQYF
TRBJ1-1 TRBV6-1 12 CASSHDTIEAFF
TRBJ2-7 TRBV5-6 14 CASSLGRSSYEQYF
TRBJ2-7 TRBV27 17 CASSSGTSGRYYHEQYF
TRBJ2-7 TRBV7-9 13 CASSSDQSYEQYF
TRBJ1-1 TRBV5-1 13 CASSGEVNTEAFF
TRBJ2-7 TRBV5-6 13 CASSPGTAYEQYF
TRBJ2-2 TRBV4-1 17 CASSQDSRGAHTGELFF
TRBJ2-6 TRBV7-2 15 CARNDRSHGANVLTF
TRBJ1-1 TRBV7-6 15 CASSFSGAQGTEAFF
TRBJ2-1 TRBV5-4 14 CASSLDQGVDEQFF
TRBJ1-1 TRBV4-2 15 CASSPGDFGNTEAFF
TRBJ1-1 TRBV11-2 15 CASSLDQDSYTEAFF
TRBJ2-7 TRBV27 14 CASSLSGAAYEQYF
TRBJ2-7 TRBV27 14 CASSPGQGAYEQYF
TRBJ2-4 TRBV15 15 CATLGGREAKNIQYF
TRBJ2-7 TRBV30 13 CAWSLDVSYEQYF
TRBJ2-2 TRBV7-8 13 CASSLGSAGELFF
TRBJ1-1 TRBV19 13 CASSSRTFTEAFF
TRBJ1-5 TRBV6-1 13 CASRDRPYQPQHF
TRBJ2-1 TRBV4-3 16 CASSQDWEFGYNEQFF
TRBJ2-7 TRBV7-8 15 CASSFGGSASYEQYF
TRBJ2-7 TRBV7-8 15 CASSRGASGTYEQYF
TRBJ2-2 TRBV7-2 16 CASSLSSGTNTGELFF
TRBJ2-1 TRBV19 15 CASSLDRVVVYEQFF
TRBJ2-3 TRBV6-5 12 CASSYKLGPWNF
TRBJ1-1 TRBV4-1 17 CASSAQGAQFGNTEAFF
TRBJ2-5 TRBV9 15 CASSGGQGAGETQYF
TRBJ2-1 TRBV6-1 15 CASSLNGLAFNEQFF
TRBJ2-3 TRBV7-3 15 CASSWDGASTDTQYF
TRBJ2-3 TRBV6-1 15 CASSEGAGTTDTQYF
TRBJ2-7 TRBV21-1 18 CASSNRKGLAGNYYEQYF
TRBJ2-7 TRBV30 12 CAWSVAGGEQYF
TRBJ2-7 TRBV4-1 16 CASSQDLADRGYEQYF
TRBJ2-7 TRBV30 15 CAWSVPGDRGYEQYF
TRBJ2-3 TRBV11-2 16 CASSLVPSGGADTQYF
TRBJ1-2 TRBV9 13 CASSAGGGDGYTF
TRBJ1-1 TRBV11-2 14 CASSFRTAYTEAFF
TRBJ1-3 TRBV6-6 16 CASSQMRQVAGNTIYF
- TRBV18 15 CASSPSAGGAYEQYF
TRBJ1-1 TRBV13 13 CASSPPRSTEAFF